This T cell receptor (beta chain) was profiled in a study of PD-1 and CTLA-4 blockade in melanoma. Per germline, CDR1 PRHDT and CDR2 FYEKMQ (reference sequence). CDR3 length equals 14 residues. J gave up 10 bases and V 6 bases, and 9 bases lay outside the gene matches. The method was immunoSEQ multiplex PCR; TCRdb's version includes in-frame clones alone and lacks a portion of them. The data show around 11,000 clones, approximately 85% seen once. The chain couples TRBV13 to TRBJ1-6, with 7 positions matching TRBD1. The sequence derives from a human donor with melanoma. This specimen consisted of CD8+ T cells from peripheral blood, obtained from a patient given anti-PD-1 treatment. The CDR3 nucleotides read TGTGCCAGCAGGGTTACAGGGGCGAGCTCACCCCTCCACTTT. This encodes CASRVTGASSPLHF.